Below, one T cell receptor (beta chain) is given with its context. Germline CDR1 is SGHTA and CDR2 is FQGNSA. The CDR3 loop spans 11 amino acids. V was cut by 2 bases and J by 7 bases, with 6 bases left in between. The data are from a study of blood T cell repertoires in COVID-19. Study-level information: Whether acute or convalescent, the COVID-19 samples came from the United States, Italy and Spain. Nucleic acid was either cDNA or gDNA, and it came from T cells, B-cell-depleted T cells, or PBMCs.

Methods used by the authors: Amplification from reference gene primers served as the basis for estimated nucleated cell counts. Only in-frame clones appear in the TCRdb table, and some are missing; sequencing was by immunoSEQ multiplex PCR. V and J calls and clone size are those listed in that table; D and trimming were worked out from the DNA. The profile shows about 250,000 clones, under 85% of them singletons. The sample consisted of peripheral blood. The TCR sequence derives from a human donor in a cohort sampled during active COVID-19. This rearrangement joins TRBV7-2 to TRBJ2-7; D is ambiguous. The CDR3 loop is CASSLNREQYF. The DNA of the CDR3 is TGTGCCAGCAGCTTAAATCGTGAGCAGTACTTC.